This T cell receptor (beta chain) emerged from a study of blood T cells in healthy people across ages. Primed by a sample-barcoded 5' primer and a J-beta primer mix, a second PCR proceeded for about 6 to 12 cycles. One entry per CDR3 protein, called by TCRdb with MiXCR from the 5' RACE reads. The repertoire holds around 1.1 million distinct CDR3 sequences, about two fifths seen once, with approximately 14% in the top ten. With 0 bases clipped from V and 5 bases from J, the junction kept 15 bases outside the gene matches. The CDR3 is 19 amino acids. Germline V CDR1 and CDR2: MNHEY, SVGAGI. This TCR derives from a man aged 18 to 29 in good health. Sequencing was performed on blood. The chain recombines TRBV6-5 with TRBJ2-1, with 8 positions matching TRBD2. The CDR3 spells CASSYSMILVAGPDNEQFF. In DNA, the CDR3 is TGTGCCAGCAGTTACTCGATGATCCTCGTAGCGGGGCCTGACAATGAGCAGTTCTTC.